These 16 T cell receptor beta chains were sequenced from one sample in a study of blood T cells in healthy people across ages. Together with a sample-barcoded 5' primer, a J-beta primer mix was included in a second PCR lasting 7 to 11 cycles. TCRdb reprocessed the 5' RACE reads with MiXCR, giving one entry per CDR3 protein. The sample holds 850,000 to 1,100,000 distinct CDR3 sequences; roughly two fifths are singletons and the top ten take around 13%. Sequenced input: blood. The receptors originated from a young man in good health.

A note on this clonotype: Germline and junction disagree at one end, which may indicate a read error. The CDR3 DNA reads TGCGCCAGCAGCTTAGGCGGGGGGATAAACATTCAGTACTTC. It codes for CASSLGGGINIQYF. V is TRBV7-2 and J is TRBJ2-4; 8 bases are shared with TRBD2. CDR1 is SGHTA and CDR2 is FQGNSA in the germline V gene. The CDR3 has 14 residues.

V gene TRBV6-5 combines with J gene TRBJ1-1; 9 bases fit TRBD1. In germline, CDR1 is MNHEY, CDR2 SVGAGI. The CDR3 extends over 14 amino acids. V lost 2 bases and J lost 5; bases outside the gene matches: 3. The CDR3 spells CASSYNRGLTEAFF. CDR3 DNA sequence: TGTGCCAGCAGTTACAACAGGGGGCTTACTGAAGCTTTCTTT.

The chain employs TRBV15 and TRBJ1-1, with a tentative D call TRBD1 (6 bases). Between the trimmed V and J ends, which lost 3 bases and 0 bases, there was a span of 17 bases. Germline V gene sequence: CDR1 LNHNV, CDR2 YYDKDF (reference sequence). This CDR3 contains 17 residues. CDR3 sequence reads: CATSSRIGRDMNTEAFF. The CDR3 nucleotides are TGTGCCACCAGCAGCAGGATAGGCAGGGACATGAACACTGAAGCTTTCTTT. The whole variable domain, remainder taken from reference TRBV15 and TRBJ1-1, is DAMVIQNPRYQVTQFGKPVTLSCSQTLNHNVMYWYQQKSSQAPKLLFHYYDKDFNNEADTPDNFQSRRPNTSFCFLDIRSPGLGDTAMYLCATSSRIGRDMNTEAFFGQGTRLTVV.

The chain recombines TRBV3-1 with TRBJ1-5, with D unresolved. V lost 7 bases to trimming and J lost 0 bases, with 16 bases between them. This CDR3 comprises 16 residues. Germline V CDR1 and CDR2: LGHDT, YNNKEL (reference sequence). This chain's CDR3 is CASNLISTDSNQPQHF. Written as DNA, the CDR3 is TGTGCCAGCAACCTAATCTCGACGGATAGCAATCAGCCCCAGCATTTT.

In this sample, this clonotype turned up a few times. The genes are TRBV6-2 or TRBV6-3 and TRBJ2-3; tentative D call: TRBD2 (6 bases). V lost 7 bases and J 4 bases, leaving 12 bases between the germline ends. The germline CDR1 and CDR2 sequences are MNHEY and SVGEGT. The CDR3 consists of 13 residues. The CDR3 is CASINPGADTQYF. The CDR3 nucleotides are TGTGCCAGCATCAACCCGGGGGCAGATACGCAGTATTTT.

This rearrangement joins TRBV28 to TRBJ2-7; unclear D gene. The CDR3 totals 11 residues. The germline V gene encodes CDR1 MDHEN and CDR2 SYDVKM. V was trimmed by 6 bases and J by 7 bases, leaving 10 bases between them. The CDR3 spells CASSSRIEQYF. The CDR3 DNA follows: TGTGCCAGCAGCTCTCGTATAGAGCAGTACTTC.

This chain connects TRBV27 to TRBJ1-3, with D uncertain. The CDR3 covers 13 residues. Germline lookup yields CDR1 MNHEY and CDR2 SMNVEV (reference sequence). The V end lost 7 bases, the J end lost 0 bases, and 7 bases lay between the germline ends. The CDR3 DNA sequence: TGTGCCAGCATGGCGATCTCTGGAAACACCATATATTTT. Translation gives CASMAISGNTIYF.

The chain combines TRBV10-1 with TRBJ2-1; TRBD2 agrees at 11 bases. The CDR3 covers 17 residues. Germline-derived CDR1 and CDR2 are WNHNN and SYGVQD (reference sequence). The trim removed 3 bases at V and 6 bases at J, leaving 10 bases unmatched. CDR3 residues: CASSDLQGSGRGNEQFF. The CDR3 nucleotides read TGCGCCAGCAGTGACCTCCAGGGTAGCGGGAGGGGCAATGAGCAGTTCTTC.

V usage is TRBV7-2 and J usage is TRBJ1-6; D not resolved. Germline assignment: CDR1 SGHTA and CDR2 FQGNSA. The V end was cut by 0 bases, the J end by 9 bases, with 18 bases between. The CDR3 runs 17 residues. The CDR3 spells CASSLASGLLEGSPLHF. The DNA for the CDR3 is TGTGCCAGCAGCTTAGCCTCCGGTTTACTTGAGGGTTCACCCCTCCACTTT.

This clonotype was observed a few times. The V call is TRBV9, the J call TRBJ2-3, with 9 bases aligning to TRBD2. CDR1 SGDLS and CDR2 YYNGEE come from the germline V gene. The trim removed 0 bases at V and 2 bases at J, leaving 7 bases unmatched. The CDR3 contains 17 residues. CDR3 sequence: CASSVEGLAGPTDTQYF. The CDR3 DNA reads TGTGCCAGCAGCGTAGAGGGTCTAGCGGGGCCCACAGATACGCAGTATTTT.

The chain couples TRBV5-1 to TRBJ1-4; D may be TRBD1 (5 bases). Germline assignment: CDR1 SGHRS and CDR2 YFSETQ. The CDR3 contains 15 residues. Trimming stripped 5 bases from V and 4 bases from J, with 15 bases between. CDR3 DNA: TGCGCCAGCAGGGTTTCGACAGCGATTAATGAAAAACTGTTTTTT. This gives the protein CASRVSTAINEKLFF.

V usage is TRBV7-2 and J usage is TRBJ2-7; D ambiguous. The CDR3 covers 13 residues. The germline V gene has CDR1 SGHTA and CDR2 FQGNSA. Between the trimmed V and J ends, which lost 7 bases and 1 base, there was a span of 11 bases. The CDR3 here is CASTRKGSYEQYF. The CDR3 nucleotides read TGTGCCAGCACTCGAAAGGGATCCTACGAGCAGTACTTC.

The V call is TRBV12-3 or TRBV12-4, the J call TRBJ1-6, with D perhaps TRBD1 (5 bases). Trimming took off 2 bases at V and 8 bases at J, with 13 bases between the two ends. This CDR3 is built from 15 residues. DNA for the CDR3: TGTGCCAGCAGTTTACAGGGTCTGGGGGATTCACCCCTCCACTTT. It encodes CASSLQGLGDSPLHF.

This clonotype was observed a handful of times. V usage is TRBV7-2 and J usage is TRBJ2-1; 9 bases align to TRBD2. The CDR3 covers 19 residues. Losses at the gene ends were 4 bases for V and 4 bases for J; bases not matched to a gene: 17. Germline CDR1 is SGHTA and CDR2 is FQGNSA. CDR3 DNA sequence: TGTGCCAGCAGCTCGCACTATGGGTCCACGGGACTAGCTTACAATGAGCAGTTCTTC. This encodes CASSSHYGSTGLAYNEQFF.

This chain links TRBV6-6 with TRBJ2-2; D ambiguous. The CDR3 spans 14 residues. The germline CDR1 and CDR2 sequences are MNHNY and SVGAGI (reference sequence). V was clipped by 0 bases and J by 6 bases, with 8 bases between them. The CDR3: CASSYSGSAGELFF. Here the CDR3 DNA reads TGTGCCAGCAGTTACTCTGGGTCGGCCGGGGAGCTGTTTTTT.

This clonotype was counted only a few times. The genes are TRBV20-1 and TRBJ1-1; TRBD1 is a possible D gene (5 bases). Germline CDR1 is DFQATT and CDR2 is SNEGSKA (reference sequence). CDR3 length equals 10 residues. CDR3 residues: CRAQGREAFF. CDR3 nucleotides: TGCAGAGCTCAGGGAAGGGAAGCTTTCTTT.